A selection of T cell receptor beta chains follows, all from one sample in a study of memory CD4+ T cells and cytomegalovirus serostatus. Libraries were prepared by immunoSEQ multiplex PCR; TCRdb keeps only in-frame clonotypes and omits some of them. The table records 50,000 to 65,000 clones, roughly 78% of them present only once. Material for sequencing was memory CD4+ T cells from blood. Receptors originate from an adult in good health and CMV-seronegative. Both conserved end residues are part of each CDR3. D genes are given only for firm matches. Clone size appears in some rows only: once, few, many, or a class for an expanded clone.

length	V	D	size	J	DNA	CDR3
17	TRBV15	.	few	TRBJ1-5	TGTGCCACCAGCAGAGAGGCGGCGGGATTTAGCAATCAGCCCCAGCATTTT	CATSREAAGFSNQPQHF
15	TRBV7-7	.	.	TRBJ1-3	TGTGCCAGCAGCCCTAGTGGGGGTTCTGGAAACACCATATATTTT	CASSPSGGSGNTIYF
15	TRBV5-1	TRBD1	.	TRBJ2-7	TGCGCCAGCAGCCTGGGGACAGCAAGAACCTACGAGCAGTACTTC	CASSLGTARTYEQYF
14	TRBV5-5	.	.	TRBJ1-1	TGTGCCAGCAGCTTCGCAGGGAAGAACACTGAAGCTTTCTTT	CASSFAGKNTEAFF
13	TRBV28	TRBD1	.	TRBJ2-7	TGTGCCAGCATCGCAGGGGGCTCCTACGAGCAGTACTTC	CASIAGGSYEQYF
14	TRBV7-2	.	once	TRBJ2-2	TGTGCCAGCGGGTCCGGGGTCCCGGCCGGGGAGCTGTTTTTT	CASGSGVPAGELFF
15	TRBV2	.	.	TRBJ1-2	TGTGCCAGCAGGCGGAACAGTATCTTTCTGGATGGCTACACCTTC	CASRRNSIFLDGYTF
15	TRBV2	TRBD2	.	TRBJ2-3	TGTGCCAGCAGTAGACTAGCGGGGGGGCCAGATACGCAGTATTTT	CASSRLAGGPDTQYF
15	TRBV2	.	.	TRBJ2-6	TGTGCCAGCACTAAAGCACGCTCTGGGGCCAACGTCCTGACTTTC	CASTKARSGANVLTF
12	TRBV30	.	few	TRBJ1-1	TGTGCCTGGAGTGGTATGAACACTGAAGCTTTCTTT	CAWSGMNTEAFF
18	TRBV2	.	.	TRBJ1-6	TGTGCCAGCAGTGAAGGTCCGGCCGGACCCCGGCAGGGTTCACCCCTCCACTTT	CASSEGPAGPRQGSPLHF
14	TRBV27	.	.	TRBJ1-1	TGTGCCAGCAGTTTGGGAGGGATTAACGCTGAAGCTTTCTTT	CASSLGGINAEAFF
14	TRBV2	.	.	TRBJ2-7	TGTGCCAGCAGTGCGAACAGGGCGACCTACGAGCAGTACTTC	CASSANRATYEQYF
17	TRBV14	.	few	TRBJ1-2	TGTGCCAGCAGCCAAGGTACAACTCACCCGTCTAACTATGGCTACACCTTC	CASSQGTTHPSNYGYTF
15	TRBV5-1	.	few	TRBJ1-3	TGCGCCAGCAGGATAGAGACAGGACGCGGAAACACCATATATTTT	CASRIETGRGNTIYF
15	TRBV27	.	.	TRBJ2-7	TGTGCCAGCAGTTTGAGGGCCATACTATCCTACGAGCAGTACTTC	CASSLRAILSYEQYF
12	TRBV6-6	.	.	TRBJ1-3	TGTGCCAGCAGTTCACAGGGAAACACCATATATTTT	CASSSQGNTIYF
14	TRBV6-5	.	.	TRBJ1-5	TGTGCCAGCAGATCCACAGGGCGCAACCAGCCCCAGCATTTT	CASRSTGRNQPQHF
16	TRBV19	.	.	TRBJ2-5	TGTGCCAGTAGTATCGGGAAAGGGGGTAAAAGGGAGACCCAGTACTTC	CASSIGKGGKRETQYF
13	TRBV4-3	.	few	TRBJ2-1	TGCGCCAGCAGCCAAGGATCCAACAATGAGCAGTTCTTC	CASSQGSNNEQFF